Listed here is a single T cell receptor beta chain. The antigen is unknown. Trimming shortened V by 8 bases and J by 5 bases, and 15 bases separated the two germline ends. CDR3 length: 13 residues. Germline V gene data show CDR1 as MNHEY and CDR2 as SMNVEV (reference sequence). Both CD45RO+ cells and CCR7-negative CD45RA+ TemRA cells were combined to make up CD8 memory. This sample is drawn from a study of shared clonotypes between healthy human individuals. Across the study: There were three CD4 naive, three CD4 memory, two CD8 naive and one CD8 memory plates per donor.

Method: immunoSEQ multiplex PCR; TCRdb's copy keeps in-frame clones and lacks some. The sample consists of about 110,000 clones, around 64% of them appearing once. Notes on the study in general: Non-shared clonotypes had lower generation probabilities than clonotypes shared by all four sorted-subset donors. Around 5% of naive CD4 clonotypes were common to a few donors.

Sequencing was done on a sample of memory CD8+ T cells sorted from blood. Subset denoted: CD45RO+ cells pooled with CCR7-negative TemRA cells. This TCR derives from a woman in her thirties in good health. This chain uses TRBV27 with TRBJ2-5; D is uncertain. The CDR3 coding sequence is TGTGCCAGCGCCTCTTCTGGTCCCGAGACCCAGTACTTC. Translation gives CASASSGPETQYF.